These 25 T cell receptor beta chains originate from one sample sequenced in a study of control samples from healthy donors and cancer patients. Sequencing was performed with immunoSEQ multiplex PCR; in TCRdb, only in-frame clones are kept and a portion is missing. The table includes around 93,000 clones, approximately 86% detected once. The specimen was blood. These TCRs come from a man younger than 40 in good health.

V and J are TRBV5-5 and TRBJ2-3; TRBD2 aligns across 8 bases. J gave up 0 bases and V 2 bases, and 8 bases lay outside the gene matches. From germline, CDR1 is SGHKS and CDR2 YYEKEE (reference sequence). The CDR3 covers 17 residues. The CDR3 nucleotides read TGTGCCAGCAGCTTCTACGGGGCTAGCGGGAGCACAGATACGCAGTATTTT. This sequence encodes CASSFYGASGSTDTQYF.

The chain uses TRBV12-5 and TRBJ2-2; TRBD2 matches 9 bases. The CDR3 is 16 amino acids. Trimming cost V 3 bases and J 4 bases; bases outside gene matches: 6. In germline, CDR1 is LGHNT, CDR2 FRNRAP. The CDR3 DNA reads as TGTGCTAGTGGTTTCCCGGCGGGAGGGTTCACCGGGGAGCTGTTTTTT. It translates to CASGFPAGGFTGELFF.

This clone has a single count. The chain links TRBV12-3 or TRBV12-4 to TRBJ2-2; TRBD1 might be the D (5 bases). With 3 bases removed from V and 6 bases from J, the gap between germline ends came to 8 bases. The CDR3 covers 13 residues. The CDR3 DNA reads TGTGCCAGCAGTTTGCCAGGGCCCGGGGAGCTGTTTTTT. Translating it yields CASSLPGPGELFF.

The V call is TRBV15, the J call TRBJ1-2; possible D gene TRBD1, 5 bases. Germline CDR1 LNHNV, CDR2 YYDKDF (reference sequence). CDR3 length: 18 amino acids. V was cut by 0 bases and J by 5 bases, with 22 bases left in between. CDR3 nucleotide sequence: TGTGCCACCAGCAGAGAATCCGCCGGGGCCTTGATCAAATATGGCTACACCTTC. It is translated as CATSRESAGALIKYGYTF.

This clone was counted a single time. The chain recombines TRBV5-1 with TRBJ2-5; tentatively, D is TRBD1 (5 bases). Trimming shortened V by 0 bases and J by 5 bases, and 14 bases separated the two germline ends. The germline V gene encodes CDR1 SGHRS and CDR2 YFSETQ. The CDR3 runs 15 residues. DNA for the CDR3: TGCGCCAGCAGCTTGGAGGGAAGGGGATGGGAGACCCAGTACTTC. It translates to CASSLEGRGWETQYF.

This chain links TRBV30 with TRBJ1-5; 7 nucleotides match TRBD1. The CDR3 consists of 16 residues. Germline CDR1 is GTSNPN and CDR2 is SVGIG (reference sequence). The V gene end was trimmed by 2 bases and the J gene end by 7 bases; junction bases not matched to a gene: 14. CDR3 nucleotides: TGTGCCTGGAGTAAAGCTGCCGGGACAGTCGGGCAGCCCCAGCATTTT. It specifies CAWSKAAGTVGQPQHF.

The chain combines TRBV19 with TRBJ2-7; 11 bases agree with TRBD2. Germline values: CDR1 LNHDA, CDR2 SQIVND (reference sequence). Trimming at V came to 6 bases and at J to 4 bases, leaving 8 bases not matched to a gene. This CDR3 is built from 15 residues. The CDR3 spells CASSTTLAGGYEQYF. Written as DNA, the CDR3 is TGTGCCAGTAGCACAACTCTAGCGGGAGGTTACGAGCAGTACTTC.

The V gene is TRBV5-1, the J gene TRBJ2-1; 7 bases are a match to TRBD2. Germline trimming cut 4 bases from V and 12 bases from J; bases unmatched to any gene: 10. Germline values: CDR1 SGHRS, CDR2 YFSETQ. This CDR3 comprises 13 residues. CDR3: CASSPGGVGLQFF. CDR3 sequence (DNA): TGCGCCAGCAGCCCGGGGGGAGTGGGACTGCAGTTCTTC.

The gene calls are TRBV5-4 and TRBJ2-1; unclear D gene. This CDR3 comprises 11 residues. The V end was cut by 4 bases, the J end by 8 bases, with 7 bases between. CDR1 SGHNT and CDR2 YYREEE come from the germline V gene (reference sequence). CDR3: CASSRLYEQFF. The CDR3 DNA sequence: TGTGCCAGCAGCAGACTTTATGAGCAGTTCTTC.

This chain uses TRBV28 with TRBJ1-6, with D unclear. The germline V and J ends were trimmed by 6 bases and 8 bases, with 14 bases remaining between them. The germline V gene has CDR1 MDHEN and CDR2 SYDVKM. The CDR3 covers 14 residues. The CDR3 region has the DNA TGTGCCAGCAGAACCGGGAAGGAGGATTCACCCCTCCACTTT. Its protein product is CASRTGKEDSPLHF.

The rearrangement uses TRBV5-1 and TRBJ2-3, with 10 positions matching TRBD1. Germline loops: CDR1 SGHRS, CDR2 YFSETQ. CDR3 length: 15 residues. J lost 0 bases, V lost 4 bases, and 2 bases had no gene match. The CDR3 bases are TGCGCCAGCAGCCTGGGACAGGGGAGCACAGATACGCAGTATTTT. It is translated as CASSLGQGSTDTQYF.

The chain links TRBV19 to TRBJ2-7, with D tentatively TRBD1 or TRBD2 (6 bases each). This CDR3 spans 14 amino acids. Germline values: CDR1 LNHDA, CDR2 SQIVND (reference sequence). V lost 3 bases and J 2 bases, leaving 11 bases between the germline ends. CDR3 nucleotides: TGTGCCAGTAGTATTAGGGGGGAGCCCTACGAGCAGTACTTC. Translation gives CASSIRGEPYEQYF. The variable domain in full, completed from reference TRBV19 and TRBJ2-7, reads DGGITQSPKYLFRKEGQNVTLSCEQNLNHDAMYWYRQDPGQGLRLIYYSQIVNDFQKGDIAEGYSVSREKKESFPLTVTSAQKNPTAFYLCASSIRGEPYEQYFGPGTRLTVT.

Here the CDR3 reads CASSELVDWQGYQPQHF. In nucleotides, the CDR3 is TGTGCCAGCAGTGAATTGGTCGATTGGCAGGGATATCAGCCCCAGCATTTT. The chain couples TRBV6-1 to TRBJ1-5, with a weak D call TRBD1 (5 bases). This CDR3 has 17 amino acids. V lost 2 bases to trimming and J lost 5 bases, with 19 bases between them. CDR1 and CDR2 from the germline V gene are MNHNS and SASEGT.

V usage is TRBV28 and J usage is TRBJ2-5, with 7 positions matching TRBD1. The CDR3 extends over 16 amino acids. Germline trimming cut 6 bases from V and 3 bases from J; bases unmatched to any gene: 13. CDR1 is MDHEN and CDR2 is SYDVKM in the germline V gene. CDR3 in amino acids: CASRTPEAQGKETQYF. CDR3 DNA: TGTGCCAGCAGAACCCCCGAGGCACAGGGGAAAGAGACCCAGTACTTC.

This clone has only one observation. The chain is built from TRBV30 and TRBJ2-7; TRBD2 agrees at 7 bases. CDR3 size: 16 residues. Germline V gene lookup returns CDR1 GTSNPN and CDR2 SVGIG (reference sequence). With V trimmed by 2 bases and J by 2 bases, 12 bases remained unmatched. The CDR3 sequence: CAWSPSGKVRPYEQYF. The CDR3 DNA reads TGTGCCTGGAGTCCCAGCGGGAAGGTGCGGCCCTACGAGCAGTACTTC.

The chain uses TRBV10-3 and TRBJ1-1; TRBD1 might be the D (5 bases). Germline CDR1 and CDR2: ENHRY and SYGVKD. The V gene lost 3 bases and the J gene lost 3 bases, with 5 bases spanning the gap. This CDR3 contains 12 residues. CDR3 nucleotides: TGTGCCATCAGTGACAGGGACACTGAAGCTTTCTTT. Translating it yields CAISDRDTEAFF.

V gene TRBV19 combines with J gene TRBJ1-1; the D gene is possibly TRBD1 (6 bases). The V and J ends lost 5 bases and 5 bases respectively, with 12 bases between them. CDR1 is LNHDA and CDR2 is SQIVND in the germline V gene (reference sequence). CDR3 length: 13 residues. This CDR3 reads CASSGQGRTEAFF. Here the CDR3 DNA reads TGTGCCAGTAGTGGGCAGGGGAGGACTGAAGCTTTCTTT.

The sample holds one count of this clone. J is TRBJ1-2 and V is TRBV6-1; D is possibly TRBD1 (6 bases). V lost 1 base, J lost 4 bases, and 10 bases lay in between. This CDR3 has 14 amino acids. The germline V gene has CDR1 MNHNS and CDR2 SASEGT. CDR3 DNA: TGTGCCAGCAGTGAAGGGTCAGGGGTCTATGGCTACACCTTC. This translates into CASSEGSGVYGYTF.

J is TRBJ2-7 and V is TRBV20-1; D is uncertain. Between the trimmed V and J ends, which lost 3 bases and 4 bases, there was a span of 7 bases. Germline CDR1 is DFQATT and CDR2 is SNEGSKA (reference sequence). This CDR3 comprises 11 residues. This CDR3 reads CSASPAYEQYF. DNA for the CDR3: TGCAGTGCTAGTCCAGCGTACGAGCAGTACTTC.

The chain recombines TRBV7-6 with TRBJ2-2; no clear D gene. The CDR3 has 11 amino acids. Germline V gene sequence: CDR1 SGHVS, CDR2 FNYEAQ. The V end was cut by 5 bases, the J end by 6 bases, with 4 bases between. CDR3 protein: CASSTPGELFF. The CDR3 DNA follows: TGTGCCAGCAGCACCCCCGGGGAGCTGTTTTTT.

The CDR3 spells CASSLTPSRNTEAFF. The CDR3 DNA is TGCGCCAGCAGCTTAACCCCCAGCAGGAACACTGAAGCTTTCTTT. The chain combines TRBV5-1 with TRBJ1-1; D remains unclear. The V gene lost 2 bases and the J gene lost 1 base, with 12 bases spanning the gap. The CDR3 is 15 amino acids. CDR1 and CDR2 from the germline V gene are SGHRS and YFSETQ.

The gene calls are TRBV19 and TRBJ1-2; D not certain. CDR3 length equals 12 residues. The germline gives CDR1 LNHDA, CDR2 SQIVND (reference sequence). Trimming cost V 3 bases and J 3 bases, with 5 bases left between them. The CDR3 bases are TGTGCCAGTAGTATTTCGCACTATGGCTACACCTTC. It specifies CASSISHYGYTF.

The rearrangement links TRBV11-2 to TRBJ2-1; TRBD2 might be the D (6 bases). Germline values: CDR1 SGHAT, CDR2 FQNNGV. V lost 6 bases and J 1 base, leaving 10 bases between the germline ends. CDR3 length: 14 residues. CDR3 residues: CASRVAGSYNEQFF. CDR3 sequence (DNA): TGTGCCAGCAGAGTGGCGGGATCCTACAATGAGCAGTTCTTC.

V gene TRBV18 combines with J gene TRBJ1-4; TRBD1 aligns across 7 bases. CDR1 and CDR2 (germline): KGHSH, LQKENI. There are 16 residues in the CDR3. Trimming cost V 4 bases and J 4 bases; bases outside gene matches: 9. CDR3 in DNA: TGTGCCAGCTCACAAAATCGACAGGGTGGTAATGAAAAACTGTTTTTT. Its protein product is CASSQNRQGGNEKLFF.

This clone was seen only once. This chain joins TRBV27 and TRBJ2-7; the D gene is possibly TRBD2 (6 bases). The CDR3 length is 14 residues. Trimming stripped 6 bases from V and 3 bases from J, with 15 bases between. CDR1 is MNHEY, CDR2 SMNVEV, per germline (reference sequence). CDR3 sequence reads: CASSEQRGGYEQYF. The DNA for the CDR3 is TGTGCCAGCAGCGAACAGAGGGGAGGCTACGAGCAGTACTTC.